These 10 T cell receptor beta chains were all obtained from the same sample, sequenced in a study of vaccination and CD4 T cells after COVID-19. Sequenced with the Oncomine TCR Beta short-read assay was DNA taken from cultured CD4+ T cells. TCRdb recomputed calls from the PCR reads with MiXCR, one row per CDR3 protein. The data contain 18,000 or so distinct CDR3 sequences, 42% of them singletons. These receptors lack a known antigen. Specified treatment: approximately 9-day PBMC culture with coronavirus spike peptide pools or control peptides (ViraFEST assay). The sample consisted of CD4+ T cells from blood, cultured in vitro, taken before SARS-CoV-2 vaccination. The receptor set was obtained from a human donor who received a COVID-19 vaccine.

The chain has TRBV5-1 and TRBJ1-6, with a tentative D call TRBD1 (6 bases). CDR1 is SGHRS, CDR2 YFSETQ, per germline. V was trimmed by 4 bases and J by 3 bases, leaving 14 bases between them. This CDR3 comprises 16 residues. For the CDR3, the DNA is TGCGCCAGCAGCCCCGGGACACAGTTCTATAATTCACCCCTCCACTTT. Encoded protein: CASSPGTQFYNSPLHF.

In its sample, this clonotype was seen a few times. The rearrangement links TRBV7-8 to TRBJ2-7, with no clear D. Germline CDR1 is SGHVS and CDR2 is FQNEAQ. The ends were cut back, 1 base at V and 4 bases at J, with 2 bases in the middle. The CDR3 is 11 residues long. CDR3 sequence (DNA): TGTGCCAGCAGCTTAGTTTACGAGCAGTACTTC. It specifies CASSLVYEQYF. Supplemented by reference TRBV7-8 and TRBJ2-7, the full variable domain reads GAGVSQSPRYKVAKRGQDVALRCDPISGHVSLFWYQQALGQGPEFLTYFQNEAQLDKSGLPSDRFFAERPEGSVSTLKIQRTQQEDSAVYLCASSLVYEQYFGPGTRLTVT.

The gene calls are TRBV10-3 and TRBJ2-5; 13 bases are a match to TRBD2. Losses at the gene ends were 0 bases for V and 4 bases for J; bases not matched to a gene: 8. The CDR3 runs 18 residues. Germline-derived CDR1 and CDR2 are ENHRY and SYGVKD. The CDR3 bases are TGTGCCATCAGTGAGTCGACTAGCGGGGGGCCCGGGGGAGAGACCCAGTACTTC. This encodes CAISESTSGGPGGETQYF.

Written as DNA, the CDR3 is TGTGCCAGCAGTGAAGCTCGGGGTCCTGGGGCCAACGTCCTGACTTTC. Translation gives CASSEARGPGANVLTF. The chain is built from TRBV6-1 and TRBJ2-6, with D tentatively TRBD2 (5 bases). There are 16 residues in the CDR3. CDR1 MNHNS and CDR2 SASEGT come from the germline V gene. Between the trimmed V and J ends, which lost 0 bases and 2 bases, there was a span of 8 bases.

This clonotype was recorded a few times. The V and J genes are TRBV7-6 and TRBJ1-5; D is unclear. The CDR3 is 16 amino acids. V lost 1 base to trimming and J lost 4 bases, with 14 bases between them. Germline V gene lookup returns CDR1 SGHVS and CDR2 FNYEAQ. The CDR3 is CASSLVRGTGNQPQHF. In DNA form, the CDR3 reads TGTGCCAGCAGCTTAGTTAGAGGTACGGGGAATCAGCCCCAGCATTTT.

This clonotype occurred a few times. This chain connects TRBV7-2 to TRBJ2-2; 7 bases match TRBD2. Germline lookup yields CDR1 SGHTA and CDR2 FQGNSA. The V segment lost 1 base and the J segment 5 bases; nucleotides outside the gene matches: 7. The CDR3 extends over 16 amino acids. The DNA for the CDR3 is TGTGCCAGCAGCTTAGGACTAGCCGCTGGGACCGGGGAGCTGTTTTTT. It codes for CASSLGLAAGTGELFF.

The chain has TRBV20-1 and TRBJ2-4; perhaps TRBD1 as D (6 bases). The germline V gene has CDR1 DFQATT and CDR2 SNEGSKA (reference sequence). Trimming took 0 bases from V and 3 from J, leaving 12 bases between them. This CDR3 is built from 15 residues. DNA of the CDR3: TGCAGTGCTAGAGAACAGGGATTCGACAAAAACATTCAGTACTTC. This translates into CSAREQGFDKNIQYF.

This clonotype was counted only a few times. This chain links TRBV19 with TRBJ2-5; 11 bases are shared with TRBD1. The CDR3 runs 16 residues. After removal of 5 bases from V and 2 bases from J, the junction contained 7 bases not matched to a gene. Germline CDR1 is LNHDA and CDR2 is SQIVND (reference sequence). This CDR3 is CASSVAGTGGQETQYF. The CDR3 DNA reads TGTGCCAGTAGTGTCGCCGGGACAGGGGGTCAAGAGACCCAGTACTTC.

The CDR3 is CASSPSGSPLHF. CDR3 nucleotide sequence: TGCGCCAGCAGCCCATCGGGTTCACCCCTCCACTTT. The chain employs TRBV4-1 and TRBJ1-6; D call uncertain. This CDR3 spans 12 amino acids. The germline CDR1 and CDR2 sequences are MGHRA and YSYEKL. With 4 bases removed from V and 9 bases from J, the gap between germline ends came to 7 bases.

The V gene is TRBV7-2, the J gene TRBJ1-6, with D possibly matching TRBD1 (5 bases). The CDR3 contains 15 residues. V lost 5 bases and J lost 7, with 15 bases in between. Per germline, CDR1 SGHTA and CDR2 FQGNSA. For the CDR3, the DNA is TGTGCCAGCAGCCCAAAGGGGCAGGGAAATTCACCCCTCCACTTT. Its translation is CASSPKGQGNSPLHF.